This is a list of T cell receptor beta chains from one sample in a study of T cells after yellow fever vaccination. TCRdb used MiXCR to reprocess the 5' RACE reads, holding one entry per CDR3 protein. The data hold approximately 300,000 distinct CDR3 sequences, with about 6.9% observed a single time. The material sequenced was PBMCs, taken more than 35 days after the first yellow fever vaccination. These receptor sequences come from a man younger than 35 who received the YFV17D yellow fever vaccine. Each CDR3 is given with its conserved first and last residue. A D gene is named only where the DNA matches it firmly. Rows give clone size only sometimes, using once, few, many, or a class for an expanded clone.

v_call: TRBV10-3
j_call: TRBJ1-5
d_call: TRBD1
cdr3_length: 14
clone_size: -
cdr3_nt: TGTGCCATCAGTGATTCAGGGGGCGGTCAGCCCCAGCATTTT
cdr3_aa: CAISDSGGGQPQHF

v_call: TRBV12-3/TRBV12-4
j_call: TRBJ1-2
d_call: -
cdr3_length: 12
clone_size: few
cdr3_nt: TGTGCCAGCAGTTTTGGACCTAGGGGCTACACCTTC
cdr3_aa: CASSFGPRGYTF

v_call: TRBV7-2
j_call: TRBJ2-7
d_call: -
cdr3_length: 15
clone_size: -
cdr3_nt: TGTGCCAGCAGCTTAGAAATTGGGACAATATACGAGCAGTACTTC
cdr3_aa: CASSLEIGTIYEQYF

v_call: TRBV5-1
j_call: TRBJ2-2
d_call: -
cdr3_length: 16
clone_size: few
cdr3_nt: TGCGCCAGCAGCTCCCCCGGACAGATTCCCACCGGGGAGCTGTTTTTT
cdr3_aa: CASSSPGQIPTGELFF

v_call: TRBV24-1
j_call: TRBJ2-3
d_call: TRBD1
cdr3_length: 16
clone_size: many
cdr3_nt: TGTGCCACCAGTGACCCTAGGGACAGGGGGGGAGATACGCAGTATTTT
cdr3_aa: CATSDPRDRGGDTQYF

v_call: TRBV5-4
j_call: TRBJ1-2
d_call: -
cdr3_length: 15
clone_size: -
cdr3_nt: TGTGCCAGCAGCTGGGGGTCGGCGGTCCTGGGTGGCTACACCTTC
cdr3_aa: CASSWGSAVLGGYTF

v_call: TRBV19
j_call: TRBJ1-6
d_call: -
cdr3_length: 12
clone_size: few
cdr3_nt: TGTGCCAGTAGTATTCGATCTTCACCCCTCCACTTT
cdr3_aa: CASSIRSSPLHF

v_call: TRBV20-1
j_call: TRBJ2-3
d_call: -
cdr3_length: 13
clone_size: many
cdr3_nt: TGCAGTGTGGCATACCCTAGCACAGATACGCAGTATTTT
cdr3_aa: CSVAYPSTDTQYF

v_call: TRBV10-3
j_call: TRBJ1-6
d_call: TRBD1
cdr3_length: 17
clone_size: few
cdr3_nt: TGTGCCATCAGGGGTTCCCAAACAGGGGGAACAAGTTCACCCCTCCACTTT
cdr3_aa: CAIRGSQTGGTSSPLHF

v_call: TRBV29-1
j_call: TRBJ2-1
d_call: TRBD1
cdr3_length: 13
clone_size: -
cdr3_nt: TGCAGCGTTGAGGGACAGGGGGTGAATGAGCAGTTCTTC
cdr3_aa: CSVEGQGVNEQFF

v_call: TRBV28
j_call: TRBJ2-3
d_call: -
cdr3_length: 12
clone_size: -
cdr3_nt: TGTGCCAGCATGGGCGGCACAGATACGCAGTATTTT
cdr3_aa: CASMGGTDTQYF

v_call: TRBV30
j_call: TRBJ2-3
d_call: TRBD2
cdr3_length: 12
clone_size: few
cdr3_nt: TGTGCCTGGAGTGCAGCGGGGGATACGCAGTATTTT
cdr3_aa: CAWSAAGDTQYF

v_call: TRBV11-1
j_call: TRBJ2-2
d_call: TRBD1
cdr3_length: 18
clone_size: few
cdr3_nt: TGTGCCAGCAGCTTAGCGTTGTGGGGACAGAATAACACCGGGGAGCTGTTTTTT
cdr3_aa: CASSLALWGQNNTGELFF

v_call: TRBV15
j_call: TRBJ2-7
d_call: -
cdr3_length: 14
clone_size: few
cdr3_nt: TGTGCCACCAGCAGGCAGGGACCGTTCTACGAGCAGTACTTC
cdr3_aa: CATSRQGPFYEQYF

v_call: TRBV12-3/TRBV12-4
j_call: TRBJ2-5
d_call: TRBD2
cdr3_length: 17
clone_size: few
cdr3_nt: TGTGCCAGCAGTTTTGGGTCCGAGCGGGGGGTTCAAGAGACCCAGTACTTC
cdr3_aa: CASSFGSERGVQETQYF

v_call: TRBV14
j_call: TRBJ2-1
d_call: -
cdr3_length: 15
clone_size: few
cdr3_nt: TGTGCCAGCAGCCAGTTCCAAAGCTCCTACAATGAGCAGTTCTTC
cdr3_aa: CASSQFQSSYNEQFF

v_call: TRBV7-9
j_call: TRBJ2-6
d_call: TRBD1
cdr3_length: 17
clone_size: many
cdr3_nt: TGTGCCAGCAGAAGGACAGGGCAGGGGGCTGGGGCCAACGTCCTGACTTTC
cdr3_aa: CASRRTGQGAGANVLTF

v_call: TRBV12-3/TRBV12-4
j_call: TRBJ1-5
d_call: -
cdr3_length: 14
clone_size: few
cdr3_nt: TGTGCCAGCAGCCCTCGGAATAGCAATCAGCCCCAGCATTTT
cdr3_aa: CASSPRNSNQPQHF

v_call: TRBV7-2
j_call: TRBJ2-4
d_call: -
cdr3_length: 12
clone_size: few
cdr3_nt: TGTGCCAGCAGCTTTGACAGTAACATTCAGTACTTC
cdr3_aa: CASSFDSNIQYF

v_call: TRBV11-2
j_call: TRBJ2-2
d_call: TRBD2
cdr3_length: 19
clone_size: -
cdr3_nt: TGTGCCAGCAGCTACAGCCTCCCGGGACTAGCGGGGCTCACCGGGGAGCTGTTTTTT
cdr3_aa: CASSYSLPGLAGLTGELFF

v_call: TRBV30
j_call: TRBJ2-2
d_call: -
cdr3_length: 14
clone_size: -
cdr3_nt: TGTGCCTGGAGTCCGTGGGTTAACACCGGGGAGCTGTTTTTT
cdr3_aa: CAWSPWVNTGELFF

v_call: TRBV19
j_call: TRBJ2-7
d_call: TRBD2
cdr3_length: 17
clone_size: few
cdr3_nt: TGTGCCAGTAGTATTCTTAAGGGAGCGGGGGTCGCCTACGAGCAGTACTTC
cdr3_aa: CASSILKGAGVAYEQYF

v_call: TRBV5-1
j_call: TRBJ2-3
d_call: TRBD2
cdr3_length: 17
clone_size: -
cdr3_nt: TGCGCCAGCAGCTCGATTAGCGGGGGATCACTCACAGATACGCAGTATTTT
cdr3_aa: CASSSISGGSLTDTQYF

v_call: TRBV4-2
j_call: TRBJ1-1
d_call: TRBD1
cdr3_length: 20
clone_size: few
cdr3_nt: TGTGCCAGCAGAATCGGACAGGGGGCGCCCCGTGGCCACATGAACACTGAAGCTTTCTTT
cdr3_aa: CASRIGQGAPRGHMNTEAFF

v_call: TRBV10-3
j_call: TRBJ2-3
d_call: -
cdr3_length: 15
clone_size: medium-sized
cdr3_nt: TGTGCCATCAGTGACCCCGGGACCCGAACAGATACGCAGTATTTT
cdr3_aa: CAISDPGTRTDTQYF

v_call: TRBV6-1
j_call: TRBJ2-1
d_call: -
cdr3_length: 14
clone_size: -
cdr3_nt: TGTGCCAGCACGGCCGTCGGTGGGTACAATGAGCAGTTCTTC
cdr3_aa: CASTAVGGYNEQFF

v_call: TRBV30
j_call: TRBJ2-7
d_call: -
cdr3_length: 11
clone_size: -
cdr3_nt: TGTGCCTGGAGTGTACAGGGCGAGCAGTACTTC
cdr3_aa: CAWSVQGEQYF

v_call: TRBV15
j_call: TRBJ2-6
d_call: -
cdr3_length: 13
clone_size: many
cdr3_nt: TGTGCCACCAGCAGACCCGGGGCCAACGTCCTGACTTTC
cdr3_aa: CATSRPGANVLTF

v_call: TRBV29-1
j_call: TRBJ2-5
d_call: -
cdr3_length: 13
clone_size: -
cdr3_nt: TGCAGCGTCATGAACAGGGTCGAAGAGACCCAGTACTTC
cdr3_aa: CSVMNRVEETQYF

v_call: TRBV6-2/TRBV6-3
j_call: TRBJ2-1
d_call: -
cdr3_length: 14
clone_size: few
cdr3_nt: TGTGCCAGCGCTCGGCCAAGCTCCTACAATGAGCAGTTCTTC
cdr3_aa: CASARPSSYNEQFF

v_call: TRBV7-2
j_call: TRBJ2-7
d_call: TRBD2
cdr3_length: 15
clone_size: many
cdr3_nt: TGTGCCAGCAGCCCCCGACTAGCGGGGGGCTACGAGCAGTACTTC
cdr3_aa: CASSPRLAGGYEQYF

v_call: TRBV7-9
j_call: TRBJ2-3
d_call: TRBD1
cdr3_length: 14
clone_size: -
cdr3_nt: TGTGCCAGCAAAAATACAGGGGCCACAGATACGCAGTATTTT
cdr3_aa: CASKNTGATDTQYF

v_call: TRBV21-1
j_call: TRBJ1-1
d_call: -
cdr3_length: 15
clone_size: few
cdr3_nt: TGTGCCAGCGGCTTCCCGGGACCCTGCCCCACTGAAGCTTTCTTT
cdr3_aa: CASGFPGPCPTEAFF

v_call: TRBV20-1
j_call: TRBJ2-7
d_call: -
cdr3_length: 14
clone_size: -
cdr3_nt: TGCAGTGCTAGGGGGTTGGGGAGACACTACGAGCAGTACTTC
cdr3_aa: CSARGLGRHYEQYF

v_call: TRBV6-5
j_call: TRBJ2-7
d_call: -
cdr3_length: 15
clone_size: many
cdr3_nt: TGTGCCAGCAGTTATTTTGGGGAAGGATCCTACGAGCAGTACTTC
cdr3_aa: CASSYFGEGSYEQYF

v_call: TRBV7-2
j_call: TRBJ1-2
d_call: -
cdr3_length: 13
clone_size: -
cdr3_nt: TGTGCCAGCAGCCCGGACAGTTCCTATGGCTACACCTTC
cdr3_aa: CASSPDSSYGYTF

v_call: TRBV5-1
j_call: TRBJ1-1
d_call: -
cdr3_length: 13
clone_size: many
cdr3_nt: TGTGCCAGCTCACCAGGGTTGGACACTGAAGCTTTCTTT
cdr3_aa: CASSPGLDTEAFF

v_call: TRBV7-9
j_call: TRBJ2-1
d_call: -
cdr3_length: 14
clone_size: -
cdr3_nt: TGTGCCAGCAGCTCAACCCAGCCCGGGGATGAGCAGTTCTTC
cdr3_aa: CASSSTQPGDEQFF

v_call: TRBV27
j_call: TRBJ2-3
d_call: TRBD1
cdr3_length: 15
clone_size: -
cdr3_nt: TGTGCCAGCAGCCGCACAGGGGGGAGCACAGATACGCAGTATTTT
cdr3_aa: CASSRTGGSTDTQYF

v_call: TRBV20-1
j_call: TRBJ2-5
d_call: -
cdr3_length: 14
clone_size: many
cdr3_nt: TGCAGTGCTAGTAGAGGGGCTAGGCAAGAGACCCAGTACTTC
cdr3_aa: CSASRGARQETQYF

v_call: TRBV7-3
j_call: TRBJ1-1
d_call: -
cdr3_length: 21
clone_size: few
cdr3_nt: TGTGCCAGCAGCTTAAGAGATGGGGAGGAAGGGATAGTATTCGCGAACACTGAAGCTTTCTTT
cdr3_aa: CASSLRDGEEGIVFANTEAFF

v_call: TRBV29-1
j_call: TRBJ1-2
d_call: -
cdr3_length: 12
clone_size: -
cdr3_nt: TGCAGCGTTGATTTTGGTGGAAATGGCTACACCTTC
cdr3_aa: CSVDFGGNGYTF

v_call: TRBV7-2
j_call: TRBJ2-5
d_call: TRBD1
cdr3_length: 14
clone_size: few
cdr3_nt: TGTGCCAGCAGGGGACAGGGGGCTAGAAAGACCCAGTACTTC
cdr3_aa: CASRGQGARKTQYF

v_call: TRBV27
j_call: TRBJ1-2
d_call: -
cdr3_length: 13
clone_size: many
cdr3_nt: TGTGCCAGCAGTTCGGGACGGAACTATGGCTACACCTTC
cdr3_aa: CASSSGRNYGYTF

v_call: TRBV18
j_call: TRBJ1-5
d_call: -
cdr3_length: 16
clone_size: few
cdr3_nt: TGTGCCAGCTCACCGGCAGGGCATTATAGCAATCAGCCCCAGCATTTT
cdr3_aa: CASSPAGHYSNQPQHF

v_call: TRBV25-1
j_call: TRBJ2-7
d_call: TRBD2
cdr3_length: 13
clone_size: -
cdr3_nt: TGTGCCATCGGGGGTAGCGGGGCGGCTGAGCAGTACTTC
cdr3_aa: CAIGGSGAAEQYF

v_call: TRBV3-1
j_call: TRBJ2-5
d_call: -
cdr3_length: 14
clone_size: many
cdr3_nt: TGTGCCAGCAGCCAATTCAGGGTGCGGGAGACCCAGTACTTC
cdr3_aa: CASSQFRVRETQYF

v_call: TRBV18
j_call: TRBJ2-7
d_call: -
cdr3_length: 11
clone_size: -
cdr3_nt: TGTGCCAGCTCAGCCGCCCTCGAGCAGTACTTC
cdr3_aa: CASSAALEQYF

v_call: TRBV2
j_call: TRBJ2-1
d_call: TRBD2
cdr3_length: 15
clone_size: -
cdr3_nt: TGTGCCAGCAGTGAGGGACGGGGGGGCACCAATGAGCAGTTCTTC
cdr3_aa: CASSEGRGGTNEQFF

v_call: TRBV29-1
j_call: TRBJ1-1
d_call: -
cdr3_length: 13
clone_size: many
cdr3_nt: TGCAGCGCTCGGACACTTACGAACACTGAAGCTTTCTTT
cdr3_aa: CSARTLTNTEAFF

v_call: TRBV20-1
j_call: TRBJ1-1
d_call: -
cdr3_length: 15
clone_size: -
cdr3_nt: TGCAGTGCTAGGGAGCCACGACGGGGGAACACTGAAGCTTTCTTT
cdr3_aa: CSAREPRRGNTEAFF

v_call: TRBV20-1
j_call: TRBJ2-3
d_call: TRBD1
cdr3_length: 13
clone_size: -
cdr3_nt: TGCAGTGCTAAGGACAGGAGCACAGATACGCAGTATTTT
cdr3_aa: CSAKDRSTDTQYF

v_call: TRBV5-4
j_call: TRBJ2-3
d_call: TRBD2
cdr3_length: 16
clone_size: -
cdr3_nt: TGTGCCAGCAGCTCGGGCGGCGGGGGGGCGGCAGATACGCAGTATTTT
cdr3_aa: CASSSGGGGAADTQYF

v_call: TRBV4-2
j_call: TRBJ2-5
d_call: TRBD2
cdr3_length: 18
clone_size: few
cdr3_nt: TGTGCCAGCAGCCAAAATCCACCTTCTAGCGGGGGGGCGGAGACCCAGTACTTC
cdr3_aa: CASSQNPPSSGGAETQYF

v_call: TRBV7-2
j_call: TRBJ2-1
d_call: -
cdr3_length: 11
clone_size: few
cdr3_nt: TGTGCCAGCGGTGAGCGCAATGAGCAGTTCTTC
cdr3_aa: CASGERNEQFF